This record looks at one TCR beta chain sequence and its context. Using immunoSEQ multiplex PCR, the repertoire was profiled, and TCRdb retains in-frame clones only, with some absent. The data show about 360,000 clones, with more than 80% seen just once and approximately 0.8% held by the top ten. This entry belongs to a study of cytomegalovirus exposure and HLA in healthy donors. The CDR3 covers 13 residues. V lost 4 bases, J lost 5 bases, and 3 bases stayed unmatched. CDR1 and CDR2 (germline): LNHDA, SQIVND (reference sequence). The rearrangement joins TRBV19 to TRBJ2-5, with 8 bases aligning to TRBD2. The specimen sequenced was PBMCs. The clonotype comes from a woman under 30 in good health and CMV-seronegative. The CDR3 spells CASSTGGPETQYF. For the CDR3, the DNA is TGTGCCAGTAGTACGGGAGGGCCGGAGACCCAGTACTTC.